The present T cell receptor (beta chain) was sequenced within a study of technical replicates of blood from a few donors. Repertoires were generated with immunoSEQ multiplex PCR, while TCRdb's copy carries only in-frame clones and drops some. This sample has about 70,000 clones; approximately 97% occur once, and the top ten carry roughly 0.19%. The V end lost 1 base, the J end lost 2 bases, and 15 bases lay between the germline ends. This CDR3 comprises 17 residues. CDR1 LGHNA and CDR2 YNFKEQ come from the germline V gene. Sequencing used T cells isolated from PBMCs. The rearrangement joins TRBV4-2 to TRBJ1-5; possible D gene TRBD1, 6 bases. The TCR sequence derives from a human donor in good health. The chain's CDR3 is CASSQAGTLRGNQPQHF. CDR3 bases: TGTGCCAGCAGCCAAGCCGGGACACTAAGGGGCAATCAGCCCCAGCATTTT.